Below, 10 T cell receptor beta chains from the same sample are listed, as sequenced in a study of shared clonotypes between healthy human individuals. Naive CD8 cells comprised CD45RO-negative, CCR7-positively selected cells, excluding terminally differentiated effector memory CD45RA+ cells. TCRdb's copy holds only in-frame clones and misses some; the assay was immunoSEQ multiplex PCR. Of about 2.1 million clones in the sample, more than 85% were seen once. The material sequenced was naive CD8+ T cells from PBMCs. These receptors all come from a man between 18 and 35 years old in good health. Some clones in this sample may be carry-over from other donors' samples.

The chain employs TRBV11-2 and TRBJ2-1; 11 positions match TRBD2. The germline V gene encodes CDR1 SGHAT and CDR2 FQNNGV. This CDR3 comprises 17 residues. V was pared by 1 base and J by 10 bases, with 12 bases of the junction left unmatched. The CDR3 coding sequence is TGTGCCAGCAGCTTAGCCTCCGGGACTAGCGGAAGTCCCGAGCAGTTCTTC. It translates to CASSLASGTSGSPEQFF. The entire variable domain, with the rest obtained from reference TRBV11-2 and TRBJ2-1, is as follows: EAGVAQSPRYKIIEKRQSVAFWCNPISGHATLYWYQQILGQGPKLLIQFQNNGVVDDSQLPKDRFSAERLKGVDSTLKIQPAKLEDSAVYLCASSLASGTSGSPEQFFGPGTRLTVL.

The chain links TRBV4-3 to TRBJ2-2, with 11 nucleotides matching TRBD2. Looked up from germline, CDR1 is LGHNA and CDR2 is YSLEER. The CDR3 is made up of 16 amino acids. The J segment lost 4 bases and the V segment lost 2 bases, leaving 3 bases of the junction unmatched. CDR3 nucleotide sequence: TGCGCCAGCAGCCAACATAGCGGGAGGGCCACCGGGGAGCTGTTTTTT. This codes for CASSQHSGRATGELFF.

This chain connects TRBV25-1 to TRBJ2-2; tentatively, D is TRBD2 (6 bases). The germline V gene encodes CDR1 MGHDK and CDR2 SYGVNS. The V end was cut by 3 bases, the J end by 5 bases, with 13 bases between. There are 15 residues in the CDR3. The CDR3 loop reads CASSEFGGVTGELFF. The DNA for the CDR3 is TGTGCCAGCAGTGAGTTCGGAGGGGTGACCGGGGAGCTGTTTTTT.

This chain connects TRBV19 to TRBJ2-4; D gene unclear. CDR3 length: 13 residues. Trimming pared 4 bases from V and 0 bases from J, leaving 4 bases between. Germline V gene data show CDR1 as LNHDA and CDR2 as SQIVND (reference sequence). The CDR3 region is CASSTLAKNIQYF. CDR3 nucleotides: TGTGCCAGTAGTACGCTAGCCAAAAACATTCAGTACTTC.

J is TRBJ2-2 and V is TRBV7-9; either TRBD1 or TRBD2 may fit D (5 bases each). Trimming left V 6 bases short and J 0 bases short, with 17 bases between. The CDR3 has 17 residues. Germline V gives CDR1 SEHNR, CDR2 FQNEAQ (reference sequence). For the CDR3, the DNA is TGTGCCAGCAGTCACCGGGGCGGCGCAACGAACACCGGGGAGCTGTTTTTT. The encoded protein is CASSHRGGATNTGELFF.

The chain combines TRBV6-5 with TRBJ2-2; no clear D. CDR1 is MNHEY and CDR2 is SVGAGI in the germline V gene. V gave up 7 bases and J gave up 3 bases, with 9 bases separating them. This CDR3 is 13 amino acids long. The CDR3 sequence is CASIDLDTGELFF. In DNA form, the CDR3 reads TGTGCCAGCATTGATCTTGACACCGGGGAGCTGTTTTTT.

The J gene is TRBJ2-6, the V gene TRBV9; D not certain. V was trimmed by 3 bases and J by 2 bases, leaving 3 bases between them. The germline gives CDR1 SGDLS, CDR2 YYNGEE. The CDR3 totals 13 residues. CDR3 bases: TGTGCCAGCAGCGGTACTGGGGCCAACGTCCTGACTTTC. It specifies CASSGTGANVLTF.

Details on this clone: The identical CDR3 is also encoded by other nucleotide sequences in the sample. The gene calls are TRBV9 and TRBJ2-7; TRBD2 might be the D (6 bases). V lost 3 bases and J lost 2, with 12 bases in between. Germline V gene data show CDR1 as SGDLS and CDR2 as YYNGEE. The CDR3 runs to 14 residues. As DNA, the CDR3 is TGTGCCAGCAGCGGGAGGGGCCGGACCTACGAGCAGTACTTC. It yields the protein CASSGRGRTYEQYF.

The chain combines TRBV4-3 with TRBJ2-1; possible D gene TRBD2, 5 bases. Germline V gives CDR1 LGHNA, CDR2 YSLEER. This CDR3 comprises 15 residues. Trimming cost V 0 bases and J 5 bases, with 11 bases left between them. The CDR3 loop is CASSQDLRVHNEQFF. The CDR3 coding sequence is TGCGCCAGCAGCCAAGATCTGCGGGTCCACAATGAGCAGTTCTTC.

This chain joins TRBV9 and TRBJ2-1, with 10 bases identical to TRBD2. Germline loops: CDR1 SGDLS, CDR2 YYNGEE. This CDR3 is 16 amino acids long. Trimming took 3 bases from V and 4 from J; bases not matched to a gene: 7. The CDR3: CASSAPLAGDYNEQFF. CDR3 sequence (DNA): TGTGCCAGCAGCGCGCCCCTAGCGGGGGATTACAATGAGCAGTTCTTC.